Presented here are 6 T cell receptor beta chains from one specimen sequenced in a study of blood T cell repertoires in COVID-19. Clones were sequenced by immunoSEQ multiplex PCR, and TCRdb holds only the in-frame ones, with some missing. The sample lists about 270,000 clones, approximately 90% occurring once. The source material was PBMCs or T cells enriched from blood (not recorded which). These receptors were collected from a woman aged 30 to 39 with acute COVID-19.

This clone was detected only once. V is TRBV13 and J is TRBJ1-1; D not certain. Germline CDR1 is PRHDT and CDR2 is FYEKMQ (reference sequence). V gave up 1 base and J gave up 1 base, with 7 bases separating them. This CDR3 contains 14 residues. The DNA of the CDR3 is TGTGCCAGCAGCTTAGCCGTCTCGAACACTGAAGCTTTCTTT. Encoded protein: CASSLAVSNTEAFF. Full variable domain (outside the CDR3, taken from reference TRBV13 and TRBJ1-1): AAGVIQSPRHLIKEKRETATLKCYPIPRHDTVYWYQQGPGQDPQFLISFYEKMQSDKGSIPDRFSAQQFSDYHSELNMSSLELGDSALYFCASSLAVSNTEAFFGQGTRLTVV.

This chain connects TRBV11-2 to TRBJ2-1; unclear D gene. Per germline, CDR1 SGHAT and CDR2 FQNNGV. Between the trimmed V and J ends, which lost 1 base and 5 bases, there was a span of 6 bases. The CDR3 sequence is 13 residues long. The chain's CDR3 is CASSLVSNNEQFF. CDR3 nucleotide sequence: TGTGCCAGCAGCTTAGTTAGTAACAATGAGCAGTTCTTC.

The chain joins TRBV6-5 to TRBJ2-7, with TRBD1 identical over 9 bases. CDR1 MNHEY and CDR2 SVGAGI come from the germline V gene. CDR3 length: 13 amino acids. Trimming at V came to 6 bases and at J to 6 bases, leaving 6 bases not matched to a gene. Here the CDR3 DNA reads TGTGCCAGCAGCACCGGGACAGGGTCCGAGCAGTACTTC. It yields the protein CASSTGTGSEQYF.

The chain recombines TRBV6-2 or TRBV6-3 with TRBJ1-2; D is ambiguous. This CDR3 has 14 amino acids. V shed 0 bases and J shed 8 bases, with 13 bases lying between them. The germline gives CDR1 MNHEY, CDR2 SVGEGT. CDR3 nucleotides: TGTGCCAGCAGTTACTCTGTCACAGAATCGGGCTACACCTTC. This sequence encodes CASSYSVTESGYTF.

The gene calls are TRBV13 and TRBJ1-1; perhaps TRBD1 as D (5 bases). V gave up 4 bases and J gave up 3 bases, with 24 bases separating them. The V gene's germline CDR1 is PRHDT and CDR2 FYEKMQ (reference sequence). The CDR3 spans 18 residues. In nucleotides, the CDR3 is TGTGCCAGCAGCTCCTCCCGAAATAGACTCACGGGGGACACTGAAGCTTTCTTT. It specifies CASSSSRNRLTGDTEAFF.

CDR3 sequence reads: CASSQDLGTSFYEQYF. DNA of the CDR3: TGTGCCAGCAGCCAAGATTTGGGGACTAGCTTCTACGAGCAGTACTTC. V and J are TRBV3-1 (or the pseudogene TRBV3-2) and TRBJ2-7, with TRBD2 matching 9 bases. The germline gives CDR1 LGHDT, CDR2 YNNKEL (reference sequence). V shed 0 bases and J 3 bases; nucleotides not matched to a gene: 6. CDR3 length: 16 amino acids.